This note documents a single TCR beta chain sequence. These data originate in a study of sequential checkpoint blockade in melanoma. Here immunoSEQ multiplex PCR was the method, and the copy in TCRdb shows in-frame clones only, minus some. The sample yields about 22,000 clones, nearly 70% seen once. Germline V gives CDR1 LNHNV, CDR2 YYDKDF (reference sequence). The length of the CDR3 is 14 residues. Trimming shortened V by 1 base and J by 4 bases, and 7 bases separated the two germline ends. The treatment: randomized to nivolumab then ipilimumab (arm A) or the reverse (arm B). The starting material was CD8+ T cells sorted from blood (inferred from file names), obtained from a patient given nivolumab and ipilimumab in sequence. The V and J genes are TRBV15 and TRBJ1-4; D gene ambiguous. This TCR was sampled from a human donor with melanoma. In DNA form, the CDR3 reads TGTGCCACCAGCAGAGGCAGCGATAATGAAAAACTGTTTTTT. Translated: CATSRGSDNEKLFF.